This T cell receptor (beta chain) was retrieved from a study of Tregs in tolerant kidney transplant recipients. Findings of the study overall: Few patients were studied, so findings need validation in larger groups.

The CDR3 covers 15 residues. Per the germline V gene, CDR1 is SGHTA and CDR2 is FQGNSA. J was trimmed by 4 bases and V by 5 bases; bases with no gene match: 9. Sequencing used immunoSEQ multiplex PCR; TCRdb keeps in-frame clones, though not all of them. The top ten clones hold 3.8% of a sample with tens of thousands of clones, around 87% of them seen once. Mixed chimerism was transient after nonmyeloablative marrow transplants from related graft donors. As to this clone: Its antigen is not identified.

The chain recombines TRBV7-2 with TRBJ2-7; 9 nucleotides line up with TRBD1. Sequencing used CD4+ T cells from blood (PBMCs), obtained 6 months after the transplant. The TCR was taken from a human patient who received a combined kidney and bone marrow transplant. The graft donor may have contributed some T cells. The CDR3 spells CASSLQGANLYEQYF. The CDR3 region has the DNA TGTGCCAGCAGCCTACAGGGGGCGAATTTATACGAGCAGTACTTC.